This T cell receptor (beta chain) derives from a study of shared clonotypes between healthy human individuals. The CDR3 consists of 16 residues. The trim removed 2 bases at V and 3 bases at J, leaving 9 bases unmatched. CDR1 SEHNR and CDR2 FQNEAQ come from the germline V gene (reference sequence). The assay used deep level. Assay: immunoSEQ multiplex PCR; the TCRdb copy retains only in-frame clones and omits some. The sample includes millions of clones, 85% to 95% of them seen just once. CD45RO-negative CD8 cells positively selected for CCR7 made up the naive population, which excluded terminally differentiated effector memory CD45RA+ cells. The study's findings and limits: Clonotype sharing among donors was expected to depend on sequencing depth. When naive CD4 clonotypes were compared across a few donors, approximately 5% were shared.

Note on this clone: Its specificity is not known.

The sequence came from a man aged 18 to 29 in good health. Some clones in this sample may be carry-over from other donors' samples. The J gene is TRBJ2-5, the V gene TRBV7-9; 7 nucleotides agree with TRBD1. The sample consisted of naive CD8+ T cells from PBMCs. CDR3 region: CASSLSPTGQEETQYF. CDR3 DNA: TGTGCCAGCAGCTTAAGCCCGACAGGGCAAGAAGAGACCCAGTACTTC.